The clone carrying this TCR beta chain is a singleton in its sample. In germline, CDR1 is LNHDA, CDR2 SQIVND (reference sequence). The CDR3 runs 14 residues. Between the trimmed V and J ends, which lost 8 bases and 4 bases, there was a span of 15 bases. The record originates from a study of blood T cell repertoires in COVID-19. Study-level background: The origin of the acute and convalescent COVID-19 samples was the United States, Italy and Spain. The cDNA or gDNA used as material had been derived from T cells, B-cell-depleted T cells, or PBMCs.

In the original analysis: Reference gene primers were amplified, and this amplification served to estimate nucleated cell counts. The protocol was immunoSEQ multiplex PCR, while the TCRdb copy is restricted to in-frame clones and leaves out a portion. The V and J calls and clone size were taken over from that table, and D and trimming were inferred from the DNA. This table has over 100,000 clones, 55% to 75% appearing once. This chain joins TRBV19 and TRBJ1-3, with a tentative D call TRBD1 (6 bases). The TCR was taken from a woman between 65 and 79 years old with acute or convalescent COVID-19. The sample comprised peripheral blood. CDR3 nucleotides: TGTGCCAGTCACAGACAGGCAGCCGGAAACACCATATATTTT. As protein: CASHRQAAGNTIYF.